These T cell receptor beta chains were read from a single sample in a study of cytomegalovirus exposure and HLA in healthy donors. Produced via immunoSEQ multiplex PCR; TCRdb's table is partial and in-frame only. Counted here are some 150,000 clones, around 77% occurring once; the ten biggest clones make up 3.7%. The sample was PBMCs. The receptors originated from a man aged 30 to 39 in good health and CMV-seropositive. The CDR3 runs from the conserved cysteine through the conserved F or W. D genes are given only for firm matches. Not every row has a clone size; where given, it reads once, few, many or a size class.

clone size | D gene | J gene | V gene | CDR3 protein | CDR3 DNA
few | TRBD1 | TRBJ2-3 | TRBV7-2 | CASSPGQQNTQYF | TGTGCCAGCAGCCCGGGACAGCAGAATACGCAGTATTTT
NA | NA | TRBJ2-7 | TRBV5-6 | CASSFRGANSYEQYF | TGTGCCAGCAGCTTCCGGGGGGCCAATTCCTACGAGCAGTACTTC
NA | NA | TRBJ2-1 | TRBV13 | CASSLGHGGDEQFF | TGTGCCAGCAGCTTAGGGCACGGAGGCGATGAGCAGTTCTTC
few | TRBD1 | TRBJ1-6 | TRBV28 | CASSKGADSPLHF | TGTGCCAGCAGTAAGGGGGCAGATTCACCCCTCCACTTT
NA | NA | TRBJ1-4 | TRBV6-5 | CASSYSIPGEKLFF | TGTGCCAGCAGTTACTCGATTCCGGGTGAAAAACTGTTTTTT
NA | TRBD1 | TRBJ2-7 | TRBV28 | CASRGGDRSSYEQYF | TGTGCCAGCAGAGGAGGGGACAGGAGCTCCTACGAGCAGTACTTC
NA | TRBD1 | TRBJ2-1 | TRBV6-4 | CASSDSIGPQYGDSSYNEQFF | TGTGCCAGCAGTGACTCGATAGGGCCCCAGTACGGGGACAGCTCCTACAATGAGCAGTTCTTC
NA | NA | TRBJ2-3 | TRBV7-9 | CASSPWQSTDTQYF | TGTGCCAGCAGCCCATGGCAGTCCACAGATACGCAGTATTTT
NA | TRBD2 | TRBJ2-2 | TRBV4-1 | CASSQIATSGGAGAGELFF | TGCGCCAGCAGCCAAATTGCGACTAGCGGGGGGGCGGGTGCCGGGGAGCTGTTTTTT
NA | TRBD1 | TRBJ2-7 | TRBV27 | CASGGQGAYEQYF | TGTGCCAGCGGCGGGCAGGGGGCCTACGAGCAGTACTTC
NA | TRBD2 | TRBJ2-3 | TRBV30 | CAWSVTPPTGASGGTDTQYF | TGTGCCTGGAGTGTCACGCCACCGACTGGGGCTAGCGGGGGTACAGATACGCAGTATTTT
NA | TRBD2 | TRBJ2-7 | TRBV19 | CASSIGSSGERNEQYF | TGTGCCAGTAGTATCGGGTCTAGCGGGGAGAGGAACGAGCAGTACTTC
NA | TRBD1 | TRBJ2-6 | TRBV27 | CASSRDRGPGGANVLTF | TGTGCCAGCAGTCGGGACAGGGGCCCCGGTGGGGCCAACGTCCTGACTTTC
NA | NA | TRBJ1-4 | TRBV19 | CASSIGFGQGNEKLFF | TGTGCCAGTAGTATTGGGTTCGGGCAGGGCAATGAAAAACTGTTTTTT
NA | NA | TRBJ2-3 | TRBV5-5 | CASSLMGRTTRILRGGTQYF | TGTGCCAGCAGCTTAATGGGGCGGACTACCAGGATCCTAAGGGGGGGTACGCAGTATTTT
NA | NA | TRBJ2-7 | TRBV6-5 | CASSYSMAGTYEQYF | TGTGCCAGCAGTTACTCGATGGCGGGGACCTACGAGCAGTACTTC
NA | TRBD1 | TRBJ2-7 | TRBV9 | CASSSGGTGGGEQYF | TGTGCCAGCAGCTCAGGGGGGACAGGGGGTGGGGAGCAGTACTTC
NA | TRBD1 | TRBJ2-7 | TRBV9 | CASSVRDRGPYEQYF | TGTGCCAGCAGCGTCCGGGACAGGGGACCCTACGAGCAGTACTTC
NA | NA | TRBJ1-2 | TRBV30 | CAWSVQPVYGYTF | TGTGCCTGGAGTGTCCAACCAGTCTATGGCTACACCTTC
NA | NA | TRBJ1-5 | TRBV12-5 | CASGLGTGSNQPQHF | TGTGCTAGTGGTTTGGGTACAGGTAGCAATCAGCCCCAGCATTTT
NA | TRBD1 | TRBJ1-2 | TRBV27 | CASSLDAGGYGYTF | TGTGCCAGCAGTTTAGATGCAGGGGGCTATGGCTACACCTTC
NA | NA | TRBJ2-7 | TRBV18 | CASSPPSTYEQYF | TGTGCCAGCTCACCACCGAGCACCTACGAGCAGTACTTC
NA | NA | TRBJ2-7 | TRBV7-2 | CASSLAYSQGYEQYF | TGTGCCAGCAGCTTAGCGTACAGTCAGGGTTACGAGCAGTACTTC
NA | NA | TRBJ1-2 | TRBV5-6 | CASSLGQNYGYTF | TGTGCCAGCAGCTTGGGACAGAACTATGGCTACACCTTC
NA | NA | TRBJ2-3 | TRBV5-1 | CASSSGGREADTQYF | TGCGCCAGCAGCTCTGGTGGTCGCGAAGCAGATACGCAGTATTTT
NA | NA | TRBJ1-5 | TRBV6-1 | CASSETGARQPQHF | TGTGCCAGCAGTGAAACAGGAGCCCGACAGCCCCAGCATTTT
once | NA | TRBJ2-7 | TRBV11-2 | CASSRTDIYEQYF | TGTGCCAGCAGCCGAACGGACATATACGAGCAGTACTTC